Here is one T cell receptor beta chain with its context. Recent acute infections and vaccinations were absent in the healthy HIV-negative adult donors. Partitioning of CD4+ cells yielded a CD45RA+ naive subset and a CD45RA-negative memory subset. This record belongs to a study of shared clonotypes between healthy human individuals. At deep level, the assay was performed. The method was immunoSEQ multiplex PCR; TCRdb's version includes in-frame clones alone and lacks a portion of them. The sample consists of millions of clones, 85% to 95% of them appearing once. Trimming pared 0 bases from V and 6 bases from J, leaving 15 bases between. The germline CDR1 and CDR2 sequences are LNHDA and SQIVND (reference sequence). The CDR3 length is 16 residues.

The rearrangement uses TRBV19 and TRBJ1-5; D may be TRBD1 (5 bases). The sequencing sample was made of naive CD4+ T cells from PBMCs. This sample's subset: CD45RA+ positively selected. This clonotype originated in a man younger than 35 in good health. Some clones in this sample may be carry-over from other donors' samples. Here the CDR3 DNA reads TGTGCCAGTAGTATAGATCTAAGTGGCGGGGGTCAGCCCCAGCATTTT. Its protein is CASSIDLSGGGQPQHF.